The 29 T cell receptor beta chains listed next were all sequenced from one sample in a study of blood T cell repertoires in COVID-19. The table came from immunoSEQ multiplex PCR; TCRdb's copy has only in-frame clones and leaves some out. Here the sample spans some 300,000 clones, just under 90% being singletons. The sample taken for sequencing was PBMCs or T cells enriched from blood (not recorded which). These receptors all come from a woman between 50 and 59 years old who had been exposed to COVID-19.

This clone has just one count. The rearrangement uses TRBV6-4 and TRBJ1-2; D ambiguous. Germline CDR1 is MRHNA and CDR2 is SNTAGT. With 0 bases removed from V and 5 bases from J, the gap between germline ends came to 13 bases. The CDR3 is 15 residues long. Written as DNA, the CDR3 is TGTGCCAGCAGTGACTCCGGAGGTGCGATTTATGGCTACACCTTC. Amino acid sequence: CASSDSGGAIYGYTF.

A note on this clone: This same CDR3 is encoded by further DNA sequences in the sample. The rearrangement links TRBV19 to TRBJ1-2; 8 nucleotides agree with TRBD1. J was trimmed by 1 base and V by 6 bases; bases with no gene match: 4. The CDR3 sequence is 14 residues long. The V gene's germline CDR1 is LNHDA and CDR2 SQIVND (reference sequence). The CDR3 DNA is TGTGCCAGTAGACCCGGACAGGGTAACTATGGCTACACCTTC. The encoded protein is CASRPGQGNYGYTF.

This clone came up once. This sequence joins TRBV18 and TRBJ2-7, with 7 nucleotides matching TRBD1. This CDR3 region has 15 residues. J lost 6 bases, V lost 0 bases, and 8 bases had no gene match. Germline V gene lookup returns CDR1 KGHSH and CDR2 LQKENI. DNA of the CDR3: TGTGCCAGCTCACCACCATGGACAGGTCTGGGCGAGCAGTACTTC. It specifies CASSPPWTGLGEQYF.

The rearrangement links TRBV7-9 to TRBJ1-1; a weak D match, TRBD1 (6 bases). This CDR3 is 14 amino acids long. V was shortened by 3 bases and J by 0 bases, with 8 bases between the two germline ends. Germline V gene data show CDR1 as SEHNR and CDR2 as FQNEAQ (reference sequence). The CDR3 is CASSLGQMNTEAFF. CDR3 bases: TGTGCCAGCAGCTTGGGACAAATGAACACTGAAGCTTTCTTT.

V usage is TRBV11-3 and J usage is TRBJ2-3; 7 bases match TRBD2. Germline CDR1 reads SGHNT; CDR2 reads YENEEA. The V and J ends lost 5 bases and 8 bases, in that order; junction bases with no gene match: 7. The CDR3 runs to 13 residues. The CDR3 reads CASSTAPGGTQYF. CDR3 sequence (DNA): TGTGCCAGCAGCACCGCTCCGGGGGGTACGCAGTATTTT.

This rearrangement joins TRBV5-8 to TRBJ1-4, with TRBD1 identical over 7 bases. With 3 bases clipped from V and 7 bases from J, the junction kept 6 bases outside the gene matches. The CDR3 consists of 14 residues. The germline CDR1 and CDR2 sequences are SGHTS and YDEGEE. The CDR3 reads CASSSTGPREKLFF. In nucleotides, the CDR3 is TGTGCCAGCAGCTCGACAGGGCCCCGTGAAAAACTGTTTTTT.

The chain uses TRBV7-8 and TRBJ1-2; tentative D call: TRBD1 (5 bases). Germline V gives CDR1 SGHVS, CDR2 FQNEAQ. The CDR3 contains 19 residues. Trimming took off 1 base at V and 3 bases at J, with 24 bases between the two ends. The DNA of the CDR3 is TGTGCCAGCAGCTTAGTGGGGCCGGGTGAGCGGGGGAGAGACTATGGCTACACCTTC. Protein: CASSLVGPGERGRDYGYTF.

This clone was seen just once. The chain uses TRBV4-1 and TRBJ1-1; a possible D gene is TRBD1 (6 bases). The CDR3 spans 14 residues. CDR1 is MGHRA and CDR2 is YSYEKL in the germline V gene. The V end lost 5 bases, the J end lost 4 bases, and 14 bases lay between the germline ends. The CDR3 loop is CASSAPGVSTEAFF. The CDR3 DNA reads as TGCGCCAGCAGCGCCCCAGGGGTGAGCACTGAAGCTTTCTTT.

The rearrangement links TRBV28 to TRBJ1-6, with a weak D call TRBD1 (5 bases). Germline V gives CDR1 MDHEN, CDR2 SYDVKM. This CDR3 contains 17 residues. Deletions cut 5 bases from V and 3 bases from J, with 17 bases between. As DNA, the CDR3 is TGTGCCAGCAGTCTGGGGGGTGGGGTTAACTATAATTCACCCCTCCACTTT. As protein: CASSLGGGVNYNSPLHF.

V is TRBV5-1 and J is TRBJ2-3; 7 bases are shared with TRBD2. The CDR3 contains 16 residues. Germline V gene sequence: CDR1 SGHRS, CDR2 YFSETQ. Losses at the gene ends were 4 bases for V and 1 base for J; bases not matched to a gene: 9. For the CDR3, the DNA is TGCGCCAGCAGCCAGGGTCCGGGGGGACGCACAGATACGCAGTATTTT. This gives the protein CASSQGPGGRTDTQYF.

The rearrangement uses TRBV5-1 and TRBJ1-2; 9 bases map to TRBD1. The CDR3 loop spans 13 amino acids. V lost 4 bases, J lost 5 bases, and 3 bases stayed unmatched. Per germline, CDR1 SGHRS and CDR2 YFSETQ. The CDR3 loop reads CASSEGQGYGYTF. The CDR3 region has the DNA TGCGCCAGCAGCGAGGGACAGGGATATGGCTACACCTTC. The variable domain in full, with the rest retrieved from reference TRBV5-1 and TRBJ1-2, is KAGVTQTPRYLIKTRGQQVTLSCSPISGHRSVSWYQQTPGQGLQFLFEYFSETQRNKGNFPGRFSGRQFSNSRSEMNVSTLELGDSALYLCASSEGQGYGYTFGSGTRLTVV.

The chain joins TRBV11-2 to TRBJ2-3, with 7 positions matching TRBD2. CDR1 is SGHAT and CDR2 is FQNNGV in the germline V gene. The ends lost 0 bases at V and 1 base at J; junction bases unmatched: 4. The CDR3 consists of 16 residues. This chain's CDR3 is CASSLDFAGGTDTQYF. The CDR3 DNA sequence: TGTGCCAGCAGCTTAGATTTCGCGGGGGGCACAGATACGCAGTATTTT. Variable domain in full (rest from reference TRBV11-2 and TRBJ2-3): EAGVAQSPRYKIIEKRQSVAFWCNPISGHATLYWYQQILGQGPKLLIQFQNNGVVDDSQLPKDRFSAERLKGVDSTLKIQPAKLEDSAVYLCASSLDFAGGTDTQYFGPGTRLTVL.

The genes are TRBV19 and TRBJ2-7; 8 bases are shared with TRBD2. The ends lost 6 bases at V and 4 bases at J; junction bases unmatched: 11. The CDR3 extends over 15 amino acids. Germline V gene lookup returns CDR1 LNHDA and CDR2 SQIVND (reference sequence). The CDR3: CASSISGGRGYEQYF. CDR3 sequence (DNA): TGTGCCAGTAGCATTTCGGGAGGGAGGGGATACGAGCAGTACTTC.

This sequence joins TRBV28 and TRBJ1-2; D unclear. This CDR3 spans 16 amino acids. With 4 bases removed from V and 7 bases from J, the gap between germline ends came to 22 bases. From germline, CDR1 is MDHEN and CDR2 SYDVKM. In nucleotides, the CDR3 is TGTGCCAGCAGTTACGGGTGGCGGATGCCCTTAAGTGGCTACACCTTC. It translates to CASSYGWRMPLSGYTF.

This chain links TRBV10-3 with TRBJ1-1, with 8 bases that match TRBD1. The germline CDR1 and CDR2 sequences are ENHRY and SYGVKD. V lost 6 bases, J lost 0 bases, and 3 bases stayed unmatched. The CDR3 is 14 amino acids. In DNA form, the CDR3 reads TGTGCCATCAGGGTGGACAGGGTGAACACTGAAGCTTTCTTT. This sequence encodes CAIRVDRVNTEAFF.

This chain connects TRBV19 to TRBJ2-3; 9 bases line up with TRBD2. The CDR3 spans 16 residues. The V and J ends lost 1 base and 2 bases, in that order; junction bases with no gene match: 4. CDR1 and CDR2 (germline): LNHDA, SQIVND (reference sequence). In DNA, the CDR3 is TGTGCCAGTAGTATAGGACTAGCGGATTACACAGATACGCAGTATTTT. As protein: CASSIGLADYTDTQYF.

V is TRBV5-1 and J is TRBJ2-7; 9 positions agree with TRBD1. Germline CDR1 reads SGHRS; CDR2 reads YFSETQ. V lost 0 bases, J lost 3 bases, and 7 bases stayed unmatched. The CDR3 consists of 16 residues. The CDR3 nucleotides are TGCGCCAGCAGCTTGGAACCGGGACAGGGATTCTACGAGCAGTACTTC. Translation: CASSLEPGQGFYEQYF.

The chain joins TRBV28 to TRBJ1-1, with D perhaps TRBD1 (6 bases). The CDR3 has 14 residues. Germline loops: CDR1 MDHEN, CDR2 SYDVKM. Trimming took off 6 bases at V and 4 bases at J, with 15 bases between the two ends. CDR3 nucleotide sequence: TGTGCCAGCAGGAACAGGGAAGTGGGCACTGAAGCTTTCTTT. This encodes CASRNREVGTEAFF.

The V and J genes are TRBV5-1 and TRBJ1-2; D perhaps matches TRBD1 (6 bases). The CDR3 has 13 residues. Germline V gives CDR1 SGHRS, CDR2 YFSETQ. Trimming left V 5 bases short and J 2 bases short, with 10 bases between. CDR3 in DNA: TGCGCCAGCAGTGACGACAGGAACTATGGCTACACCTTC. Its translation is CASSDDRNYGYTF.

The genes are TRBV5-1 and TRBJ1-3; D possibly corresponds to TRBD1 (6 bases). The CDR3 spans 13 residues. Trimming stripped 5 bases from V and 8 bases from J, with 14 bases between. CDR1 and CDR2 (germline): SGHRS, YFSETQ. CDR3 sequence: CASSTGLVDTIYF. In DNA form, the CDR3 reads TGCGCCAGCAGTACAGGGTTAGTCGACACCATATATTTT.

This rearrangement joins TRBV3-1 (or the pseudogene TRBV3-2) to TRBJ1-5; D not resolved. The V gene's germline CDR1 is LGHDT and CDR2 YNNKEL (reference sequence). The CDR3 contains 13 residues. Between the trimmed V and J ends, which lost 4 bases and 6 bases, there was a span of 10 bases. CDR3 sequence (DNA): TGTGCCAGCAGCCCTTTACCCGGTCAGCCCCAGCATTTT. As protein: CASSPLPGQPQHF.

CDR3 nucleotide sequence: TGTGCCTGGAGTGTAGACAGCAGCTCTGGAAACACCATATATTTT. It specifies CAWSVDSSSGNTIYF. This chain connects TRBV30 to TRBJ1-3; possible D gene TRBD1, 5 bases. The CDR3 covers 15 residues. Germline CDR1 GTSNPN, CDR2 SVGIG (reference sequence). Between the trimmed V and J ends, which lost 0 bases and 0 bases, there was a span of 9 bases.

The chain couples TRBV2 to TRBJ2-6, with 7 positions matching TRBD1. V was pared by 4 bases and J by 0 bases, with 6 bases of the junction left unmatched. Germline assignment: CDR1 SNHLY and CDR2 FYNNEI. CDR3 size: 17 residues. CDR3 loop: CASSVGQRSSGANVLTF. In DNA form, the CDR3 reads TGTGCCAGCAGTGTGGGACAGAGAAGCTCTGGGGCCAACGTCCTGACTTTC.

The J gene is TRBJ2-3, the V gene TRBV9; 7 nucleotides match TRBD1. J gave up 4 bases and V 0 bases, and 8 bases lay outside the gene matches. The germline CDR1 and CDR2 sequences are SGDLS and YYNGEE. The CDR3 runs 16 residues. CDR3 coding DNA: TGTGCCAGCAGCGTAGCCCCGACAGGGCCCCCAGATACGCAGTATTTT. This encodes CASSVAPTGPPDTQYF.

J is TRBJ2-7 and V is TRBV2; D might be TRBD2 (5 bases). This CDR3 is built from 14 residues. V gave up 3 bases and J gave up 1 base, with 10 bases separating them. Looked up from germline, CDR1 is SNHLY and CDR2 is FYNNEI. CDR3 region: CASSDGIISYEQYF. The CDR3 DNA is TGTGCCAGCAGTGACGGGATTATTTCCTACGAGCAGTACTTC.

Ten or more counts support this clone. The chain employs TRBV7-2 and TRBJ2-5; TRBD2 aligns across 10 bases. The CDR3 spans 16 residues. Unmatched junction bases numbered 5, after V lost 1 base and J lost 3 bases. Germline V lookup: CDR1 SGHTA, CDR2 FQGNSA. Here the CDR3 DNA reads TGTGCCAGCAGCTTAGGAGCGGGGGGGCGGAAAGAGACCCAGTACTTC. Translating gives CASSLGAGGRKETQYF.

This rearrangement joins TRBV7-8 to TRBJ1-5; D unresolved. Germline assignment: CDR1 SGHVS and CDR2 FQNEAQ. Between the trimmed V and J ends, which lost 4 bases and 4 bases, there was a span of 8 bases. The CDR3 has 13 amino acids. The DNA for the CDR3 is TGTGCCAGCAGCTCCGTAATGAATCAGCCCCAGCATTTT. Translated: CASSSVMNQPQHF.

CDR3 bases: TGTGCCAGCAGTTCGTCCCGTGGAGGGGGCGTATCGTACGAGCAGTACTTC. Translation gives CASSSSRGGGVSYEQYF. The genes are TRBV2 and TRBJ2-7, with D tentatively TRBD1 (7 bases). CDR3 size: 17 residues. Trimming stripped 5 bases from V and 4 bases from J, with 24 bases between. Germline CDR1 is SNHLY and CDR2 is FYNNEI. Supplemented by reference TRBV2 and TRBJ2-7, the full variable domain reads EPEVTQTPSHQVTQMGQEVILRCVPISNHLYFYWYRQILGQKVEFLVSFYNNEISEKSEIFDDQFSVERPDGSNFTLKIRSTKLEDSAMYFCASSSSRGGGVSYEQYFGPGTRLTVT.

This rearrangement joins TRBV5-5 to TRBJ2-7; no clear D gene. CDR3 size: 15 residues. Germline assignment: CDR1 SGHKS and CDR2 YYEKEE (reference sequence). Trimming cost V 0 bases and J 0 bases, with 10 bases left between them. CDR3 sequence: CASSLGSGPSYEQYF. CDR3 sequence (DNA): TGTGCCAGCAGCTTGGGATCGGGTCCCTCCTACGAGCAGTACTTC.